This is a list of T cell receptor beta chains from one sample in a study of blood T cell repertoires in COVID-19. The data were produced by immunoSEQ multiplex PCR, yet TCRdb's version contains in-frame clones alone and is incomplete. Of hundreds of thousands of clones listed, 70% to 90% are singletons. Source material: PBMCs or T cells enriched from blood (not recorded which). Every receptor here comes from a man aged 25-45 years who had recovered from COVID-19. CDR3s include the opening cysteine and the closing phenylalanine or tryptophan. D genes are given only for firm matches. Clone size is shown for a subset of rows, as once, few, many or a class of expanded clone.

D gene	V gene	J gene	clone size	CDR3 DNA	CDR3 protein
TRBD1	TRBV7-9	TRBJ2-7	once	TGTGCCAGCAGCTTAAGTTTGGGTGGCCAGGGGGTATCCTACGAGCAGTACTTC	CASSLSLGGQGVSYEQYF
-	TRBV19	TRBJ1-1	-	TGTGCCAGTAGTACCAATATGGGATCCGGGACAACTTTTAACACTGAAGCTTTCTTT	CASSTNMGSGTTFNTEAFF
TRBD1	TRBV7-3	TRBJ1-2	-	TGTGCCAGCAGCTTGACAGGGGGAGATGGAGGTTATGGCTACACCTTC	CASSLTGGDGGYGYTF
-	TRBV7-9	TRBJ2-7	few	TGTGCCAGCAGCTTAGGCCAAACTACTACCTACGAGCAGTACTTC	CASSLGQTTTYEQYF
-	TRBV30	TRBJ1-6	-	TGTGCCTGGAGTAGAGTGAAATCACCCCTCCACTTT	CAWSRVKSPLHF
TRBD1	TRBV2	TRBJ1-1	few	TGTGCCAGCAGGGACCTTAGACAGGGAAACACTGAAGCTTTCTTT	CASRDLRQGNTEAFF
TRBD2	TRBV7-3	TRBJ2-5	-	TGTGCCAGCAGCTTAGGAGCGGGGGGACAAGAGACCCAGTACTTC	CASSLGAGGQETQYF
TRBD1	TRBV30	TRBJ2-7	many	TGTGCCTGGAGTGTAGACAGGGGTAACGAGCAGTACTTC	CAWSVDRGNEQYF
-	TRBV10-1	TRBJ1-1	-	TGCGCCAGCATTAAGGCGGGGATGATCACTGAAGCTTTCTTT	CASIKAGMITEAFF
-	TRBV3-1/TRBV3-2	TRBJ2-7	-	TGTGCCAGCAGCCAAGGGTGGCAGTACGAGCAGTACTTC	CASSQGWQYEQYF
-	TRBV30	TRBJ1-6	-	TGTGCCTGGAGTCGACAGGAGTTAAATTCACCCCTCCACTTT	CAWSRQELNSPLHF
-	TRBV2	TRBJ1-4	-	TGTGCCAGCAGCCCGAGGGCTGCTAATGAAAAACTGTTTTTT	CASSPRAANEKLFF
-	TRBV7-9	TRBJ2-2	-	TGTGCCAGCAGCTTACAATTGTCGACTAGACAACCCCCGGAGCTGTTTTTT	CASSLQLSTRQPPELFF
-	TRBV4-1	TRBJ1-1	-	TGCGCCAGCAGCCGTGATATTAAGGGGGGGGCTTTCTTT	CASSRDIKGGAFF
-	TRBV27	TRBJ1-2	-	TGTGCCAGCAGACGCCCAGAGGGTGGTGGCTACACCTTC	CASRRPEGGGYTF
TRBD1	TRBV2	TRBJ1-5	few	TGTGCCAGCATGAGACAGGGTTTGAATCAGCCCCAGCATTTT	CASMRQGLNQPQHF
-	TRBV19	TRBJ1-1	once	TGTGCCAGTAGTATCATCGCGAGCGGGAACACTGAAGCTTTCTTT	CASSIIASGNTEAFF
TRBD1	TRBV10-3	TRBJ1-4	-	TGTGCCACCCGGGACAGGGGGACTTCAGGAGAAAAACTGTTTTTT	CATRDRGTSGEKLFF
TRBD1	TRBV13	TRBJ2-3	-	TGTGCCAGCAGCCCACTTAGTGGGACAGGGGCCACAGATACGCAGTATTTT	CASSPLSGTGATDTQYF
-	TRBV7-2	TRBJ1-1	-	TGTGCCAGCAGGTTAGACGTAGCGGGAGCTTTCTTT	CASRLDVAGAFF
-	TRBV24-1	TRBJ2-3	-	TGTGCCACCAGTGATTTTAGCGAGGGCACAGATACGCAGTATTTT	CATSDFSEGTDTQYF
-	TRBV11-3	TRBJ2-7	-	TGTGCCAGCAGCCCCGCCGGTACCTACGAGCAGTACTTC	CASSPAGTYEQYF
-	TRBV18	TRBJ1-2	once	TGTGCCAGCTCACTCGAGATCTATGGCTACACCTTC	CASSLEIYGYTF
-	TRBV14	TRBJ2-1	-	TGTGCCAGCAGCCAAGACATCTACAATGAGCAGTTCTTC	CASSQDIYNEQFF
TRBD2	TRBV28	TRBJ2-5	-	TGTGCCAGCACCGGACTAGCGGGGGGACCGCAAGAGACCCAGTACTTC	CASTGLAGGPQETQYF
TRBD1	TRBV5-5	TRBJ1-5	-	TGTGCCAGCAGCTCCTCCCCAGGGGGAAGCAATCAGCCCCAGCATTTT	CASSSSPGGSNQPQHF